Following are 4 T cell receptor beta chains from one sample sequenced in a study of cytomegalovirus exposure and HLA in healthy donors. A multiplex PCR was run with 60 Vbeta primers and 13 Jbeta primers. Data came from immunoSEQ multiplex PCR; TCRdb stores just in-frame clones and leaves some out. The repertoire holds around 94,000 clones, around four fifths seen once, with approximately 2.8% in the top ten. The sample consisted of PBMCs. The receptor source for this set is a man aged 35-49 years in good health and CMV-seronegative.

DNA for the CDR3: TGTGCCGGAAAACGATCAGGGGGTGCTAATGAAAAACTGTTTTTT. Translating gives CAGKRSGGANEKLFF. The gene calls are TRBV30 and TRBJ1-4; 7 bases map to TRBD1. Germline-derived CDR1 and CDR2 are GTSNPN and SVGIG (reference sequence). V dropped 8 bases and J dropped 3; count of bases not matched to a gene: 12. This CDR3 is built from 15 residues.

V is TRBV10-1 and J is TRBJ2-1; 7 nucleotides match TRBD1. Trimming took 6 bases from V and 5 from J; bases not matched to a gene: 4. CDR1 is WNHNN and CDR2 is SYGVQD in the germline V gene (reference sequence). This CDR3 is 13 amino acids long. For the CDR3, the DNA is TGCGCCAGCAGCCGGGACAGCGACAATGAGCAGTTCTTC. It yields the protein CASSRDSDNEQFF.

CDR3 in amino acids: CASSVGGQFRANEQFF. The CDR3 coding sequence is TGTGCCAGCAGCGTAGGAGGACAGTTTCGGGCCAATGAGCAGTTCTTC. The chain links TRBV9 to TRBJ2-1; weak D call: TRBD1 (6 bases). Germline V gene lookup returns CDR1 SGDLS and CDR2 YYNGEE. V was pared by 0 bases and J by 6 bases, with 16 bases between. CDR3 length: 16 residues. Looking up the rest from reference TRBV9 and TRBJ2-1 gives the full variable domain: DSGVTQTPKHLITATGQRVTLRCSPRSGDLSVYWYQQSLDQGLQFLIQYYNGEERAKGNILERFSAQQFPDLHSELNLSSLELGDSALYFCASSVGGQFRANEQFFGPGTRLTVL.

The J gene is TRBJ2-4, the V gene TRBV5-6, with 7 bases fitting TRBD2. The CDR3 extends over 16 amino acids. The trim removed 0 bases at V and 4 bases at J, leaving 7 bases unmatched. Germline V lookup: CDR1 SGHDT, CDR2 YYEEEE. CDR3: CASSLELAASKNIQYF. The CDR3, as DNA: TGTGCCAGCAGCTTGGAGCTAGCGGCGTCTAAAAACATTCAGTACTTC.